This T cell receptor beta chain was retrieved from a study of siplizumab effects on memory and regulatory T cells. The CDR3 length is 19 residues. TEMRA, effector memory, memory and naive subsets, all unstimulated, were sequenced in three donor pairs. Sequencing used immunoSEQ multiplex PCR; TCRdb keeps in-frame clones, though not all of them. The repertoire holds 62,000 or so clones, with roughly 80% as singletons. The sequencing input was memory CD4+ T cells sorted from blood. The TCR was taken from a human donor in good health. This chain joins TRBV21-1 and TRBJ2-3; the table's D call, TRBD2, was not checked against the DNA. TRBV21-1 is assigned pseudogene status. CDR3 bases: TGTGCCAGCAGCAAAGCGCTTCGGAGCGGGAGGGCCTCTGCAGATACGCAGTATTTT. It translates to CASSKALRSGRASADTQYF.